This TCR beta chain is from a study of CD4+ T cells in melanoma. The study's findings and limits: Reportedly, melanoma neoantigen-specific CD4+ T cells showed varied differentiation states.

This CDR3 has 16 residues. The V and J ends lost 6 bases and 7 bases, in that order; junction bases with no gene match: 12. From germline, CDR1 is LNHDA and CDR2 SQIVND (reference sequence). Points on this clone: Its antigen is currently unknown.

The repertoire was sequenced with immunoSEQ multiplex PCR; TCRdb's copy has only in-frame clones and lacks some. The table lists 20,000 to 25,000 clones, around 80% of them singletons. The source is a human donor with melanoma. The chain combines TRBV19 with TRBJ1-2, with 12 positions matching TRBD1. CDR3 nucleotide sequence: TGTGCCAGTAGCTCCGCTGGGACAGGGGGCACCGGTGGCTACACCTTC. Translated, it gives CASSSAGTGGTGGYTF.